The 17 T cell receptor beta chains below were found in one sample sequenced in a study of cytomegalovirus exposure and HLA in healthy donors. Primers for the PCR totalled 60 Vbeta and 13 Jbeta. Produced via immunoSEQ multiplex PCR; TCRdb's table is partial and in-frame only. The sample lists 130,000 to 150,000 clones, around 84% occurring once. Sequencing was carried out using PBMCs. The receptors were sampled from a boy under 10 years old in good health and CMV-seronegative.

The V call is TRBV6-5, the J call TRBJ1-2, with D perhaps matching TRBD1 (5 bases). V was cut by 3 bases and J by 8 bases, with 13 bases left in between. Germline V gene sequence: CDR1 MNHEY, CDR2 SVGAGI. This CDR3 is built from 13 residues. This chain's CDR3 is CASSYGGEGGYTF. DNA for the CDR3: TGTGCCAGCAGTTATGGGGGGGAGGGCGGCTACACCTTC.

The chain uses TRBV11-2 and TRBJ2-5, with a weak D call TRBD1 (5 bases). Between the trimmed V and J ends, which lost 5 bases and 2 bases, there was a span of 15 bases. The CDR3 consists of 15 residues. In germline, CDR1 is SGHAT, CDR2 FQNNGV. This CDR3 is CASSRTDRIQETQYF. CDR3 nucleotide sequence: TGTGCCAGCAGCCGGACCGACAGAATTCAAGAGACCCAGTACTTC.

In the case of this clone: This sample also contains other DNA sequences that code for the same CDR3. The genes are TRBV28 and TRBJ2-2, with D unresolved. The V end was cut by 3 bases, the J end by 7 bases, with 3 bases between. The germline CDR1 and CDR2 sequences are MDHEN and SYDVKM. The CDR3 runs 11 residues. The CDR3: CASSLSGELFF. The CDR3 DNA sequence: TGTGCCAGCAGTTTGAGCGGGGAGCTGTTTTTT.

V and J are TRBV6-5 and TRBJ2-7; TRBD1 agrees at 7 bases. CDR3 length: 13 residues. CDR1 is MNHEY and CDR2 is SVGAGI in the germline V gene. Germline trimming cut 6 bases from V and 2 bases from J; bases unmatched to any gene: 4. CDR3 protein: CASSRDSPYEQYF. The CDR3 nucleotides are TGTGCCAGCAGCCGGGACAGTCCCTACGAGCAGTACTTC.

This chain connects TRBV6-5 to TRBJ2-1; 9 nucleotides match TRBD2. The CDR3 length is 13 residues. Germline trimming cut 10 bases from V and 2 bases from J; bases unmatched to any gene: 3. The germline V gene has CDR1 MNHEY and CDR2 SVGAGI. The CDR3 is CAIGGGAYNEQFF. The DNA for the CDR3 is TGTGCCATCGGCGGGGGGGCCTACAATGAGCAGTTCTTC.

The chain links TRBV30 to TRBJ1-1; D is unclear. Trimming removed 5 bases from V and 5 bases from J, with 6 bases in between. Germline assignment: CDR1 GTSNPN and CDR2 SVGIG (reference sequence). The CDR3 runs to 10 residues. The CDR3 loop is CAWSDTEAFF. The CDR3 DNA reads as TGTGCCTGGTCAGATACTGAAGCTTTCTTT.

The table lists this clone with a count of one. The CDR3 DNA reads TGTGCCAGCAGCTTATTGATCGGGACTTATAGCAATCAGCCCCAGCATTTT. Its protein product is CASSLLIGTYSNQPQHF. The chain recombines TRBV7-8 with TRBJ1-5; D is possibly TRBD1 (5 bases). CDR1 is SGHVS, CDR2 FQNEAQ, per germline. V lost 2 bases, J lost 0 bases, and 14 bases lay in between. The CDR3 contains 17 residues.

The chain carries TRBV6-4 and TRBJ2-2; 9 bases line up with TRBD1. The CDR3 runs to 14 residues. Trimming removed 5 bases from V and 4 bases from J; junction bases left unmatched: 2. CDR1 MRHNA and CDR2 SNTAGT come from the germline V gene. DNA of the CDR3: TGTGCCAGCAGTACAGGGGGCGGCACCGGGGAGCTGTTTTTT. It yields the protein CASSTGGGTGELFF.

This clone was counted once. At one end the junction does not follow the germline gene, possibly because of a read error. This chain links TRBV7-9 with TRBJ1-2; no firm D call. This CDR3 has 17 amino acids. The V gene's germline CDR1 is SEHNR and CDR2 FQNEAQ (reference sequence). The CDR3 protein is CSSSLLPGSESRGGYTF. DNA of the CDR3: TGTTCCAGCAGCTTATTGCCGGGGTCAGAGTCCCGCGGTGGCTACACCTTC.

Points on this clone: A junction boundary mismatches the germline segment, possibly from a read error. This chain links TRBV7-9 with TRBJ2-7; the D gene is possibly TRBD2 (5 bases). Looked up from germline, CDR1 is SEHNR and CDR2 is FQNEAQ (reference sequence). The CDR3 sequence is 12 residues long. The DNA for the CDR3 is TGTTCCAGCGGAAGGTCAGCGCACGAGCAGTACTTC. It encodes CSSGRSAHEQYF.

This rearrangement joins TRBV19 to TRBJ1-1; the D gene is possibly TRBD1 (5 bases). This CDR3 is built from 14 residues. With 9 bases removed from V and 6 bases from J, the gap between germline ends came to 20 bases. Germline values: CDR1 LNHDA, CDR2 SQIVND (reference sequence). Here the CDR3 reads CASRPLGGLPEAFF. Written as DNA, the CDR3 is TGTGCCAGCCGGCCCCTGGGGGGATTGCCTGAAGCTTTCTTT. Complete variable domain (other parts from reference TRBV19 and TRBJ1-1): DGGITQSPKYLFRKEGQNVTLSCEQNLNHDAMYWYRQDPGQGLRLIYYSQIVNDFQKGDIAEGYSVSREKKESFPLTVTSAQKNPTAFYLCASRPLGGLPEAFFGQGTRLTVV.

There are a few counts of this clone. The CDR3 sequence: CASSDLLPLHF. CDR3 nucleotide sequence: TGTGCCAGCAGTGACCTTCTCCCCCTCCACTTT. The rearrangement joins TRBV2 to TRBJ1-6, with D hard to call. This CDR3 spans 11 amino acids. CDR1 and CDR2 from the germline V gene are SNHLY and FYNNEI. V shed 3 bases and J shed 13 bases, with 7 bases lying between them.

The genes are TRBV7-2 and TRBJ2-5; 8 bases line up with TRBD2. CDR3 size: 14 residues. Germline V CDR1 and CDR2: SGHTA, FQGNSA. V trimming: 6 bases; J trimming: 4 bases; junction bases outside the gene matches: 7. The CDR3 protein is CASRLADIRETQYF. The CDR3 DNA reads TGTGCCAGCAGACTAGCGGACATTCGAGAGACCCAGTACTTC.

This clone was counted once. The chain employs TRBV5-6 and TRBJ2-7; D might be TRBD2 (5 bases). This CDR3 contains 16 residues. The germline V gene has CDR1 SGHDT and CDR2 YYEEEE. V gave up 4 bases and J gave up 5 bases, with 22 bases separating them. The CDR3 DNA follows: TGTGCCAGCAGCCCCGCCCCCCGGGGATTACCAAACGAGCAGTACTTC. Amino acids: CASSPAPRGLPNEQYF.

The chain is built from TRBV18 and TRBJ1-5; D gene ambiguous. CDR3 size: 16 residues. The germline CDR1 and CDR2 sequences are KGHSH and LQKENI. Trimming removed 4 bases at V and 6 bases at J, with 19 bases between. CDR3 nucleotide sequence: TGTGCCAGCTCACGGTCGAGGCAGATCGAGCCTCAGCCCCAGCATTTT. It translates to CASSRSRQIEPQPQHF.

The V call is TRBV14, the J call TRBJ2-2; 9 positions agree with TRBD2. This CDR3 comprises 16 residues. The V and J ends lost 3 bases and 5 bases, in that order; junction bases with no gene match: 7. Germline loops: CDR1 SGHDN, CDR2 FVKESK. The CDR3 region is CASSQRGRAGTGELFF. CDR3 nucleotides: TGTGCCAGCAGCCAGCGCGGGAGGGCCGGGACCGGGGAGCTGTTTTTT.

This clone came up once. CDR3 nucleotide sequence: TGTGCCAGCAGCCTGTTTACCGGTGGCTACACCTTC. This encodes CASSLFTGGYTF. The rearrangement uses TRBV11-2 and TRBJ1-2; D uncertain. The CDR3 sequence is 12 residues long. The ends were cut back, 5 bases at V and 7 bases at J, with 11 bases in the middle. The germline V gene has CDR1 SGHAT and CDR2 FQNNGV.